The 15 T cell receptor beta chains below all came from one sample that was sequenced in a study of T cell repertoires in cytomegalovirus infection. TCRdb passed the reads through MiXCR, listing each CDR3 protein once. The top ten hold 40% to 45% of the sample, which has over 95,000 distinct CDR3 sequences, under 35% seen once. The antigens for these receptors are not known. The sample here was CD8+ T cells from cultured PBMCs, taken from culture after CMV antigen stimulation. The receptors originated from a human donor in good health (CMV status not recorded). Some clones in this sample may be carry-over from other donors' samples.

The V and J genes are TRBV19 and TRBJ2-1; perhaps TRBD2 as D (5 bases). In germline, CDR1 is LNHDA, CDR2 SQIVND (reference sequence). The CDR3 consists of 13 residues. Deletions cut 4 bases from V and 9 bases from J, with 13 bases between. The CDR3 DNA is TGTGCCAGTAGTACCACTAGATCTAGTGAGCAGTTCTTC. It specifies CASSTTRSSEQFF.

This clonotype was picked up many times. The V call is TRBV7-6, the J call TRBJ2-3; the D gene is possibly TRBD2 (5 bases). Deletions cut 1 base from V and 8 bases from J, with 10 bases between. Germline V gene lookup returns CDR1 SGHVS and CDR2 FNYEAQ. This CDR3 region has 13 residues. CDR3 sequence reads: CASSLGSGRTQYF. The CDR3 nucleotides are TGTGCCAGCAGCTTAGGGAGCGGTCGTACGCAGTATTTT.

J is TRBJ1-1 and V is TRBV15; D is ambiguous. V was cut by 0 bases and J by 5 bases, with 13 bases left in between. The CDR3 spans 15 residues. Germline CDR1 reads LNHNV; CDR2 reads YYDKDF (reference sequence). For the CDR3, the DNA is TGTGCCACCAGCAGAGATCGCGGGGAGGGAACTGAAGCTTTCTTT. Encoded protein: CATSRDRGEGTEAFF.

This clonotype was detected only a few times. The rearrangement joins TRBV6-1 to TRBJ1-2, with TRBD1 matching over 10 bases. The germline V gene encodes CDR1 MNHNS and CDR2 SASEGT. The V and J ends lost 6 bases and 9 bases, in that order; junction bases with no gene match: 10. The CDR3 consists of 14 residues. The CDR3 DNA reads as TGTGCCAGCAGCCCACGAGGGACAGGGGAGAGCTACACCTTC. It yields the protein CASSPRGTGESYTF.

The chain recombines TRBV5-6 with TRBJ1-1, with 12 bases that match TRBD1. CDR3 size: 14 residues. CDR1 and CDR2 (germline): SGHDT, YYEEEE. The V and J ends lost 4 bases and 8 bases, in that order; junction bases with no gene match: 6. The CDR3 here is CASSRGQGASEAFF. The DNA for the CDR3 is TGTGCCAGCAGCCGGGGACAGGGGGCATCCGAAGCTTTCTTT.

The genes are TRBV3-1 and TRBJ1-3; D is unresolved. The germline CDR1 and CDR2 sequences are LGHDT and YNNKEL (reference sequence). The ends were cut back, 4 bases at V and 0 bases at J, with 16 bases in the middle. This CDR3 has 17 amino acids. CDR3 region: CASSRYHPGSSGNTIYF. For the CDR3, the DNA is TGTGCCAGCAGCCGGTACCACCCAGGCAGCTCTGGAAACACCATATATTTT.

This clonotype rates as medium-sized. The rearrangement links TRBV6-2 or TRBV6-3 to TRBJ2-1, with 9 bases aligning to TRBD1. This CDR3 has 14 amino acids. V dropped 7 bases and J dropped 2; count of bases not matched to a gene: 3. CDR1 MNHEY and CDR2 SVGEGT come from the germline V gene. CDR3 protein: CASTGQGTYNEQFF. The CDR3, as DNA: TGTGCCAGCACCGGACAGGGGACCTACAATGAGCAGTTCTTC.

In its sample, this clonotype was seen a few times. DNA of the CDR3: TGTGCCAGCAGCCTGGTGACAGAGTCTTCCTACGAGCAGTACTTC. Translated, it gives CASSLVTESSYEQYF. The chain couples TRBV11-2 to TRBJ2-7; D may be TRBD1 (5 bases). There are 15 residues in the CDR3. The germline V and J ends were trimmed by 5 bases and 1 base, with 15 bases remaining between them. Germline values: CDR1 SGHAT, CDR2 FQNNGV.

This clonotype was picked up a small number of times. The chain couples TRBV3-1 to TRBJ1-3; no definite D call. The CDR3 extends over 15 amino acids. From germline, CDR1 is LGHDT and CDR2 YNNKEL (reference sequence). Trimming took 1 base from V and 6 from J, leaving 13 bases between them. CDR3 in amino acids: CASSQVIGWANTIYF. For the CDR3, the DNA is TGTGCCAGCAGCCAAGTTATCGGGTGGGCAAACACCATATATTTT.

This rearrangement joins TRBV20-1 to TRBJ1-5, with 7 bases lining up with TRBD1. The trim removed 1 base at V and 6 bases at J, leaving 6 bases unmatched. The CDR3 has 14 amino acids. CDR1 DFQATT and CDR2 SNEGSKA come from the germline V gene (reference sequence). CDR3 residues: CSARGRQGSQPQHF. CDR3 bases: TGCAGTGCTAGAGGGAGACAGGGCAGTCAGCCCCAGCATTTT.

V is TRBV20-1 and J is TRBJ2-7; D ambiguous. Trimming took off 1 base at V and 4 bases at J, with 8 bases between the two ends. The CDR3 extends over 12 amino acids. Germline values: CDR1 DFQATT, CDR2 SNEGSKA (reference sequence). CDR3 protein: CSARVPSYEQYF. The CDR3 region has the DNA TGCAGTGCTAGAGTTCCCAGTTACGAGCAGTACTTC.

In this sample, this clonotype turned up once. This chain connects TRBV9 to TRBJ2-2, with TRBD2 matching over 10 bases. Germline V gives CDR1 SGDLS, CDR2 YYNGEE. The CDR3 is 18 amino acids. The ends lost 0 bases at V and 5 bases at J; junction bases unmatched: 10. The CDR3 protein is CASSVEPAGGLGTGELFF. The CDR3, as DNA: TGTGCCAGCAGCGTAGAGCCAGCGGGGGGGCTTGGAACCGGGGAGCTGTTTTTT.

The chain recombines TRBV7-2 with TRBJ2-3, with 7 bases lining up with TRBD1. This CDR3 spans 17 amino acids. V dropped 5 bases and J dropped 0; count of bases not matched to a gene: 11. The germline V gene encodes CDR1 SGHTA and CDR2 FQGNSA. The CDR3 sequence is CASSGDSQRNSTDTQYF. The CDR3 nucleotides are TGTGCCAGCAGCGGGGACAGTCAACGAAATAGCACAGATACGCAGTATTTT.

This rearrangement joins TRBV18 to TRBJ2-3; D is uncertain. CDR3 length: 17 amino acids. Trimming stripped 0 bases from V and 6 bases from J, with 19 bases between. The germline V gene encodes CDR1 KGHSH and CDR2 LQKENI. The CDR3 DNA reads TGTGCCAGCTCACCACCGTTTCCCCCGGCCCTCAGGGATACGCAGTATTTT. Amino acids: CASSPPFPPALRDTQYF.

This rearrangement joins TRBV12-3 or TRBV12-4 to TRBJ1-1; unclear D gene. V was cut by 3 bases and J by 1 base, with 18 bases left in between. CDR3 size: 17 residues. CDR3: CASSFFVAGATNTEAFF. The CDR3 DNA is TGTGCCAGCAGTTTCTTTGTTGCCGGAGCTACGAACACTGAAGCTTTCTTT.